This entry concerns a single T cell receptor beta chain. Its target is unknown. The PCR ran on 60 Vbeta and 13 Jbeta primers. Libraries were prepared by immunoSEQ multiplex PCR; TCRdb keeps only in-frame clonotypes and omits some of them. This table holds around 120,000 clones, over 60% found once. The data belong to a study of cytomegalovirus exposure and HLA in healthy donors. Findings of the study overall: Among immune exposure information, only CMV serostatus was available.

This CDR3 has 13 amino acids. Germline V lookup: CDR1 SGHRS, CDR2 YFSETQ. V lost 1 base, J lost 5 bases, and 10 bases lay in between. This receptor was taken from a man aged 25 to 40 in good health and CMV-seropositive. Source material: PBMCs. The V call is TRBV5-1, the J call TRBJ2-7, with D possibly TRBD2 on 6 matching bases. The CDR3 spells CASSLRSGDEQYF. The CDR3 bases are TGCGCCAGCAGCTTGCGGTCGGGGGACGAGCAGTACTTC.